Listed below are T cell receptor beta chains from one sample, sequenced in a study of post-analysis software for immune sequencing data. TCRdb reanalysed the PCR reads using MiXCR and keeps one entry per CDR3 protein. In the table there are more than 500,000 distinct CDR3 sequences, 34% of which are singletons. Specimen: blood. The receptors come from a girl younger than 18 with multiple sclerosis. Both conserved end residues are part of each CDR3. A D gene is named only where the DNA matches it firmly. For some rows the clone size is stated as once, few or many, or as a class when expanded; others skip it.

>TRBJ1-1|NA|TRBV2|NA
CASSEPIWNSDTEAFF
TGTGCCAGCAGTGAGCCAATATGGAATAGTGACACTGAAGCTTTCTTT
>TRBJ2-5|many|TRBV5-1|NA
CASSSGQETQYF
TGTGCCAGCAGTTCTGGACAGGAGACCCAGTACTTC
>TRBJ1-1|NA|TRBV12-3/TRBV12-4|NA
CASSSRAEAFF
TGTGCCAGCAGTAGTAGAGCTGAAGCTTTCTTT
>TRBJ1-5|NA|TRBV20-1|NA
CSAQGDYRANQPQHF
TGCAGTGCTCAAGGAGATTACAGGGCCAATCAGCCCCAGCATTTT
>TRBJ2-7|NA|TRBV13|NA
CASSQSGNLGYEQYF
TGTGCCAGCAGCCAATCAGGGAACCTGGGGTACGAGCAGTACTTC
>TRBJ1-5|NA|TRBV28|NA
CASRRTGRRRQPQHF
TGTGCCAGCAGACGAACAGGGCGGAGAAGGCAGCCCCAGCATTTT
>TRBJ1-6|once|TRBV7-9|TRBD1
CASSDFRDRGGNSPLHF
TGTGCCAGCAGCGACTTCCGGGACAGGGGAGGGAATTCACCCCTCCACTTT
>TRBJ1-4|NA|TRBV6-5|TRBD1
CASRLTGGTTNEKLFF
TGTGCCAGCAGACTGACAGGGGGCACAACTAATGAAAAACTGTTTTTT
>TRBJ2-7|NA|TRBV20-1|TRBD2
CSASSGDSSEQYF
TGCAGTGCTTCTAGCGGGGACTCCTCCGAGCAGTACTTC
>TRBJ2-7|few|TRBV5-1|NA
CASSFGAGGAYEQYF
TGCGCCAGCAGCTTTGGGGCAGGAGGGGCCTACGAGCAGTACTTC
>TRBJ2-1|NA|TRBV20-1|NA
CSARDPRVRGNEQFF
TGCAGTGCTAGAGATCCCCGGGTGAGGGGCAATGAGCAGTTCTTC
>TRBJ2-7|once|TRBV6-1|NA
CASSEQGDEQYF
TGTGCCAGCAGTGAACAGGGTGACGAGCAGTACTTC
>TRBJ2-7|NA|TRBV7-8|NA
CASSLVTTKVSYEQYF
TGTGCCAGCAGCTTAGTTACGACGAAGGTGTCCTACGAGCAGTACTTC
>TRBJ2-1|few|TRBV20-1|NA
CSYDGGGEYEQFF
TGCAGTTACGATGGTGGGGGAGAGTATGAGCAGTTCTTC
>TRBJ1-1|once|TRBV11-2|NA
CASSFSMDTEAFF
TGTGCCAGCAGCTTCTCCATGGACACTGAAGCTTTCTTT
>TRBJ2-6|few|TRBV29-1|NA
CSVVRPRPSGANVLTF
TGCAGCGTTGTTCGGCCGCGACCCTCTGGGGCCAACGTCCTGACTTTC
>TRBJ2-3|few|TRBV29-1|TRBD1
CSLGQVSTDTQYF
TGCAGCCTGGGACAGGTTAGCACAGATACGCAGTATTTT
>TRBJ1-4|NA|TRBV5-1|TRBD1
CASSGPGQGNEKLFF
TGCGCCAGCAGCGGACCGGGACAGGGTAATGAAAAACTGTTTTTT
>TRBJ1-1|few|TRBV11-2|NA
CASSTKGNSEAFF
TGTGCCAGCAGCACAAAAGGCAACTCGGAAGCTTTCTTT
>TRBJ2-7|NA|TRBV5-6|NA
CASSWSQAVYEQYF
TGTGCCAGCAGCTGGTCGCAGGCGGTCTACGAGCAGTACTTC
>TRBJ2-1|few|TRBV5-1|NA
CASSLAPTDYNEQFF
TGCGCCAGCAGCTTGGCCCCGACAGACTACAATGAGCAGTTCTTC
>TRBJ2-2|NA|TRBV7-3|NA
CASSPGTSFTGELFF
TGTGCCAGCAGCCCGGGGACGTCATTTACCGGGGAGCTGTTTTTT
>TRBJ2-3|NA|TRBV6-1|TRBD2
CASRVAGANTDTQYF
TGTGCCAGCAGAGTAGCGGGGGCGAACACAGATACGCAGTATTTT
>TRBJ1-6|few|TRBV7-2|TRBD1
CAAIEGASSYNSPLHF
TGTGCCGCCATAGAGGGGGCCAGCTCCTATAATTCACCCCTCCACTTT
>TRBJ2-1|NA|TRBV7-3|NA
CASSLSRENEQFF
TGTGCCAGCAGCTTATCGAGGGAAAATGAGCAGTTCTTC
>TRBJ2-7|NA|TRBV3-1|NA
CASSQAGFEQYF
TGTGCCAGCAGCCAAGCAGGGTTCGAGCAGTACTTC
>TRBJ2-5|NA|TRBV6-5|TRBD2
CASSYRGGEQETQYF
TGTGCCAGCAGTTATCGCGGGGGGGAACAAGAGACCCAGTACTTC
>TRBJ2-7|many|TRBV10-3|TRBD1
CAISSRQGVTYEQYF
TGTGCCATCAGTAGTAGACAGGGAGTAACCTACGAGCAGTACTTC
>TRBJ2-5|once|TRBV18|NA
CASSPRRNQETQYF
TGTGCCAGCTCACCAAGGCGGAACCAAGAGACCCAGTACTTC
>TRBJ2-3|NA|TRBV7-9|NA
CASSFGSTSTDTQYF
TGTGCCAGCAGCTTTGGATCAACCAGCACAGATACGCAGTATTTT
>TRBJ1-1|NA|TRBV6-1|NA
CASFKDVNPFMNTEAFF
TGTGCCAGCTTTAAAGACGTCAACCCGTTTATGAACACTGAAGCTTTCTTT
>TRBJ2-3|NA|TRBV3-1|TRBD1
CASSRDSSDTQYF
TGTGCCAGCAGCAGGGACAGCTCAGATACGCAGTATTTT
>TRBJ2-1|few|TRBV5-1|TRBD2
CASSWTSGGNSYNEQFF
TGCGCCAGCAGTTGGACTAGCGGGGGGAACTCCTACAATGAGCAGTTCTTC
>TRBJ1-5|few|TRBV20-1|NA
CSAGGVPNQPQHF
TGCAGTGCTGGGGGCGTCCCCAATCAGCCCCAGCATTTT
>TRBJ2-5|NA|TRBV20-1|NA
CSANTSPQETQYF
TGCAGTGCTAACACTAGCCCCCAAGAGACCCAGTACTTC
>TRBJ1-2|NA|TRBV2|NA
CASSESLGVTYGYTF
TGTGCCAGCAGTGAGAGTTTAGGGGTGACTTATGGCTACACCTTC
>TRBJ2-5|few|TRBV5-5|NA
CASSSPGWPQETQYF
TGTGCCAGCAGCTCCCCTGGTTGGCCCCAAGAGACCCAGTACTTC
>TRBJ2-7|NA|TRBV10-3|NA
CAISGSQGGRDYEQYF
TGTGCCATCAGTGGAAGCCAAGGCGGCAGGGACTACGAGCAGTACTTC
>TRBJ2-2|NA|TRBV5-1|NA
CASTNTLTGELFF
TGCGCCAGCACTAACACTCTCACCGGGGAGCTGTTTTTT
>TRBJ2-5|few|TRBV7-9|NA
CASSFGLMETQYF
TGTGCCAGCAGCTTTGGTCTAATGGAGACCCAGTACTTC
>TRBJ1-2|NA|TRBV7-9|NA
CASSLFDNYGYTF
TGTGCCAGCAGCTTATTTGACAACTATGGCTACACCTTC
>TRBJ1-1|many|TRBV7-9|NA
CASSLSGNTEAFF
TGTGCCAGCAGTTTATCAGGGAACACTGAAGCTTTCTTT
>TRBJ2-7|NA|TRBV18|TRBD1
CASSPPGTGGSGEQYF
TGTGCCAGCTCACCACCCGGGACAGGGGGTTCTGGCGAGCAGTACTTC
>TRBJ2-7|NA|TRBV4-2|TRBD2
CASSQDRSGGARAERAQYF
TGTGCCAGCAGCCAAGATCGTAGCGGGGGGGCTCGGGCAGAAAGGGCCCAGTACTTC
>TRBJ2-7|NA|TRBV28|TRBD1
CASSFKYGTGESYEQYF
TGTGCCAGCAGTTTTAAATACGGGACAGGTGAATCCTACGAGCAGTACTTC
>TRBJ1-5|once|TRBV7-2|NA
CASSNRDMGNQPQHF
TGTGCCAGCAGCAACAGGGACATGGGCAATCAGCCCCAGCATTTT
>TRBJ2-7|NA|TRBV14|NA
CASSQGGSEQYF
TGTGCCAGCAGCCAAGGCGGGTCCGAGCAGTACTTC
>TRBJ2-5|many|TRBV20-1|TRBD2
CSAGRQGAGGLETQYF
TGCAGTGCTGGGCGCCAGGGAGCGGGGGGTTTGGAGACCCAGTACTTC
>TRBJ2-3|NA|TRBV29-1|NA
CSALAFAQYF
TGCAGCGCCCTAGCATTTGCGCAGTATTTT
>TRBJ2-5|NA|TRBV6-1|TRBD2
CASTGTIQETQYF
TGTGCCAGCACTGGGACTATACAAGAGACCCAGTACTTC
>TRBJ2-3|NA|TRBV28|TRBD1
CASSWTGGKGPQYF
TGTGCCAGCAGTTGGACAGGGGGCAAGGGGCCGCAGTATTTT
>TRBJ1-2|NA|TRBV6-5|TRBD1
CVSSHASQGKQSYTF
TGTGTCAGCAGTCATGCTTCACAGGGGAAGCAGAGCTACACCTTC
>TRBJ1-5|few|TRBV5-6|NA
CASSFNMDGNQPQHF
TGTGCCAGCAGCTTTAACATGGATGGCAATCAGCCCCAGCATTTT
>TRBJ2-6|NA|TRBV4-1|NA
CASSQDMTGSGANVLTF
TGCGCCAGCAGCCAAGATATGACGGGGTCTGGGGCCAACGTCCTGACTTTC
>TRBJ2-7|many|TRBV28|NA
CASSLMGIHEQYF
TGTGCCAGCAGTTTGATGGGAATTCACGAGCAGTACTTC
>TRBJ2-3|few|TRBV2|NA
CASSPGADYTDTQYF
TGTGCCAGCAGTCCAGGAGCGGACTACACAGATACGCAGTATTTT